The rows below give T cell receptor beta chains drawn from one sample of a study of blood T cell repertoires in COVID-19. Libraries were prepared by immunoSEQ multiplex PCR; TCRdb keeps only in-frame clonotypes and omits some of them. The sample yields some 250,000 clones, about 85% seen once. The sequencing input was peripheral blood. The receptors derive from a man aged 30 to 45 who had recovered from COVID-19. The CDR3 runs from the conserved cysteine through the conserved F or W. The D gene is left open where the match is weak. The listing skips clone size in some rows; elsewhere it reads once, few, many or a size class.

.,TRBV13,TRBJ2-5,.,TGTGCCAGCAGCTTAGAAGCCATCGCAGGGTGGAAGGAGACCCAGTACTTC,CASSLEAIAGWKETQYF
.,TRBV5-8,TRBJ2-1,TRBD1,TGTGCCAGCAGCCAAGGACAGGTGAGAGACAATGAGCAGTTCTTC,CASSQGQVRDNEQFF
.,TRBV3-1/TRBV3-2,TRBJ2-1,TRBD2,TGTGCCAGCAGTATCTTAGCGGGGGGGCCATTACATGAGCAGTTCTTC,CASSILAGGPLHEQFF
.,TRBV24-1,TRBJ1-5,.,TGTGCCACCAGTGACTCCGACAGGCAGCCCCAGCATTTT,CATSDSDRQPQHF
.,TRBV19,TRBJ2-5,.,TGTGCCAGTAGTCCAACGGCCCAGCGGCAAGAGACCCAGTACTTC,CASSPTAQRQETQYF
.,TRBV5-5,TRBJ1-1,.,TGTGCCAGCAGCTGGATACCTCCAGAGGGCATGAACACTGAAGCTTTCTTT,CASSWIPPEGMNTEAFF
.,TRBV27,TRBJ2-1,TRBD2,TGTGCCAGCAGTCCGAGCGGGGGGGCTGGGATCTTC,CASSPSGGAGIF
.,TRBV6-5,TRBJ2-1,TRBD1,TGTGCCAGCAGCAAGTCACAGGGGACCTACAATGAGCAGTTCTTC,CASSKSQGTYNEQFF
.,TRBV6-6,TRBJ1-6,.,TGTGCCAGCAGTTACTCTTCTCCTTCACCCCTCCACTTT,CASSYSSPSPLHF
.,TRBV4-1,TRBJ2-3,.,TGCGCCAGCAGCCACTCAACCGGAGGGCAGTATTTT,CASSHSTGGQYF
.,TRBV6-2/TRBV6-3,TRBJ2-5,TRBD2,TGTGCCAGCACCCCGGGGATCCTAGCGGGGAGCCAAGAGACCCAGTACTTC,CASTPGILAGSQETQYF
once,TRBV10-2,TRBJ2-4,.,TGCGCCAGCAGTGAAGGGGACATTCAGTACTTC,CASSEGDIQYF
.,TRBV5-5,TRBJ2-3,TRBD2,TGTGCCAGCAGCCCGCTAGCGGGGCAGGTAGATACGCAGTATTTT,CASSPLAGQVDTQYF
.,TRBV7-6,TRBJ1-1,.,TGTGCCAGCAGCCGGGGAGGGACTGAAGCTTTCTTT,CASSRGGTEAFF
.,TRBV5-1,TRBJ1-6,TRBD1,TGCGCCAGCAGGACTCGTGAGCCCGGACAGGGGTATTCACCCCTCCACTTT,CASRTREPGQGYSPLHF
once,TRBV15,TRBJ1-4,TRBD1,TGTGCCACCAGCAGAGTAAAGGGACAGAGGAATGAAAAACTGTTTTTT,CATSRVKGQRNEKLFF
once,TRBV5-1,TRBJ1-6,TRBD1,TGCGCCAGCAGCTTGAGGGACAGTTATAATTCACCCCTCCACTTT,CASSLRDSYNSPLHF
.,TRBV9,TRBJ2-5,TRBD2,TGTGCCAGCAGCGTAGGTGGGCGGGGGAAACACCAAGAGACCCAGTACTTC,CASSVGGRGKHQETQYF
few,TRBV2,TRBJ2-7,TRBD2,TGTGCCAGCAGTCGAAGCGCACTGCGGGAGGAGCAGTACTTC,CASSRSALREEQYF
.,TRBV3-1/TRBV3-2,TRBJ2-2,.,TGTGCCAGCAGCCAGATGGGGACTAACACCGGGGAGCTGTTTTTT,CASSQMGTNTGELFF
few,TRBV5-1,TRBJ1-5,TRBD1,TGCGCCAGCAGCCCAGGGGGCGGTAGCAATCAGCCCCAGCATTTT,CASSPGGGSNQPQHF
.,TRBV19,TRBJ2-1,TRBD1,TGTGCCAGTTCGTCTTTAGGGACAGGGGGCGGGAATGAGCAGTTCTTC,CASSSLGTGGGNEQFF
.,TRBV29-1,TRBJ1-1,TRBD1,TGCAGCGTTGAGGTAGTTCAGGGGGCCTCAGCTTTCTTT,CSVEVVQGASAFF
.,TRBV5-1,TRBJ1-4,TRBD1,TGCGCCAGCAGCCTGAGGACAGGAGGAGGTGAAAAACTGTTTTTT,CASSLRTGGGEKLFF
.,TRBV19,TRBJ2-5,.,TGTGCCAGTAGTATGCAGCAAGAGACCCAGTACTTC,CASSMQQETQYF
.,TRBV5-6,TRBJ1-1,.,TGTGCCAGCGGGGAGGCAGGGAGGTCTTACACTGAAGCTTTCTTT,CASGEAGRSYTEAFF
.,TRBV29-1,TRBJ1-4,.,TGCAGCGTTGCCAGGCCGGATGAAAAACTGTTTTTT,CSVARPDEKLFF
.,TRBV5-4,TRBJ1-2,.,TGTGCCAGCAGCGCAGACAGAAACTATGGCTACACCTTC,CASSADRNYGYTF
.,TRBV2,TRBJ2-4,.,TGTGCCAGCAGCCTAGACGGACTATCTCTGTACTTC,CASSLDGLSLYF
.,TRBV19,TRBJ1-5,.,TGTGCCAGTACGGTACAGAGTAGCAATCAGCCCCAGCATTTT,CASTVQSSNQPQHF
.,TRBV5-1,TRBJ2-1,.,TGCGCCAGCAGCTTGGAACGGGGGGCGAACAATGAGCAGTTCTTC,CASSLERGANNEQFF
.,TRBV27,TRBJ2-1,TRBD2,TGTGCCAGCAGTTTAGGGCTAGCGGGCCACTCCTACAATGAGCAGTTCTTC,CASSLGLAGHSYNEQFF
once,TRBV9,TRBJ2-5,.,TGTGCCAGCAGCGTAGGAGTATTCAGGGGCCAAGAGACCCAGTACTTC,CASSVGVFRGQETQYF
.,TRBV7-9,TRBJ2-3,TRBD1,TGTGCCAGCAGCCCAGGGGGCAGCGGCACAGATACGCAGTATTTT,CASSPGGSGTDTQYF
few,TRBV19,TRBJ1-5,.,TGTGCCAGTAGTATATCCCGGCAGCCCCAGCATTTT,CASSISRQPQHF
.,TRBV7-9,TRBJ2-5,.,TGTGCCAGCAGCTTAGACGGGGGAGAGACCCAGTACTTC,CASSLDGGETQYF
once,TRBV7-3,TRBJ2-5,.,TGTGCCAGCAGCATAGGACTCGGGGAGACCCAGTACTTC,CASSIGLGETQYF
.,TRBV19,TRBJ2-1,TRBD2,TGTGCCAGTAGTATCCCGCGGGGGATGAACAATGAGCAGTTCTTC,CASSIPRGMNNEQFF
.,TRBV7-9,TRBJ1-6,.,TGTGCCAGCAGCCCCCCGGGACACAAGTCGCCACCCCTCCACTTT,CASSPPGHKSPPLHF
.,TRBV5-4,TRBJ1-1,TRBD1,TGTGCCAGCAGCCGGCCCACAGGGGAGGCTGAAGCTTTCTTT,CASSRPTGEAEAFF
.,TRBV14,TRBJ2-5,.,TGTGCCAGCAGCCAATGGGCCACCGAGACCCAGTACTTC,CASSQWATETQYF
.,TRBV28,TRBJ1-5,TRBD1,TGTGCCAGCCAGGGGGCGGAAGGCAATCAGCCCCAGCATTTT,CASQGAEGNQPQHF
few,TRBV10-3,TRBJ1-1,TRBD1,TGTGCCATCAATGCCGGGACAGGAGGAACTGAAGCTTTCTTT,CAINAGTGGTEAFF
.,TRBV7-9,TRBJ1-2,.,TGTGCCAGCAGCTCACAAGAGGTTGGTGGCTACACCTTC,CASSSQEVGGYTF
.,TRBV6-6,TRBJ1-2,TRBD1,TGTGCCAGCAGTTACTCAAAAACGGGACAGGGCTTTGGCTACACCTTC,CASSYSKTGQGFGYTF
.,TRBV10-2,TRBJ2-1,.,TGCGCCAGCAGACTAGAGGGGGCCTACAATGAGCAGTTCTTC,CASRLEGAYNEQFF
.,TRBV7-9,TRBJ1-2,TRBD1,TGTGCCAGCAGCCGGGCTGGGACAGACTATGGCTACACCTTC,CASSRAGTDYGYTF
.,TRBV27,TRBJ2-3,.,TGTGCCAGCAGTCATCGTCAGACGACTAGCACAGATACGCAGTATTTT,CASSHRQTTSTDTQYF
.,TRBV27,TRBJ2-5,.,TGTGCCAGCAGCCCGAACCTCCGGGTGGAGACCCAGTACTTC,CASSPNLRVETQYF
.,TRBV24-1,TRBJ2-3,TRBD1,TGTGCCACCAGTGATGCCCCAGGGGGCTCTAGCACAGATACGCAGTATTTT,CATSDAPGGSSTDTQYF
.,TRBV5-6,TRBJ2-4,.,TGTGCCAGCAGCTTCTCCCATGGCGCCCTCCAGGACATTCAGTACTTC,CASSFSHGALQDIQYF
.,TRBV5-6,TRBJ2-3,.,TGTGCCAGCAGGTCCCTCCGGACGGGGAGCACAGATACGCAGTATTTT,CASRSLRTGSTDTQYF
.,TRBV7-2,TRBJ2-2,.,TGTGCCAGCAGTTCCGCGGCAGATACCGGGGAGCTGTTTTTT,CASSSAADTGELFF